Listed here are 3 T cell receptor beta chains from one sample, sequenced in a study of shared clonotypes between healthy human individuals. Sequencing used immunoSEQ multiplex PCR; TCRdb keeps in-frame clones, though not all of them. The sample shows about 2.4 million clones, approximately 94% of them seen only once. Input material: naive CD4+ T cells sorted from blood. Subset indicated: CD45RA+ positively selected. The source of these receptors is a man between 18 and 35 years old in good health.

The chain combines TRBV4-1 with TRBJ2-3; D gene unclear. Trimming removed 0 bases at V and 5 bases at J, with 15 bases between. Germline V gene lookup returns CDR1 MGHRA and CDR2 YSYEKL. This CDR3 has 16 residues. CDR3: CASSQDFPGGGDTQYF. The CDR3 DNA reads TGCGCCAGCAGCCAAGATTTCCCCGGCGGCGGAGATACGCAGTATTTT.

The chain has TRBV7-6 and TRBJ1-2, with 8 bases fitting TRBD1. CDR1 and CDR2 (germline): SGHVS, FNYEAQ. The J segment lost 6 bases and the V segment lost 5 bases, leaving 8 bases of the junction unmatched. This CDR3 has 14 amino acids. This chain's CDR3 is CASSRRQGRDGYTF. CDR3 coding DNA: TGTGCCAGCAGCCGACGACAGGGGCGGGATGGCTACACCTTC.

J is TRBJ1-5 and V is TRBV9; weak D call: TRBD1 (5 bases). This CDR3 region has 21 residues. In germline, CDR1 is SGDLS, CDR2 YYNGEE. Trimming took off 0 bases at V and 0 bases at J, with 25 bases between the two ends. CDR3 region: CASSVASDGVQGEHSNQPQHF. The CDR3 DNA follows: TGTGCCAGCAGCGTAGCTTCGGACGGTGTCCAGGGTGAACATAGCAATCAGCCCCAGCATTTT. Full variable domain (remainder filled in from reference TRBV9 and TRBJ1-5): DSGVTQTPKHLITATGQRVTLRCSPRSGDLSVYWYQQSLDQGLQFLIQYYNGEERAKGNILERFSAQQFPDLHSELNLSSLELGDSALYFCASSVASDGVQGEHSNQPQHFGDGTRLSIL.